This T cell receptor beta chain derives from a study of pediatric ulcerative colitis. The count of this clone is one. As yet, its antigen is unknown. General study findings and limits: A couple of rectal CDR3 clonotypes occurred in all ulcerative colitis patients. Substantially fewer templates came from a couple of patients' blood samples. Blood-rectal clonal overlap within each person was significantly higher in ulcerative colitis patients than controls. In rectum, acute severe colitis had expanded clones and less diversity.

Assay: immunoSEQ multiplex PCR; the TCRdb copy retains only in-frame clones and omits some. The table has tens of thousands of clones, approximately 87% seen once. Germline V gene data show CDR1 as SEHNR and CDR2 as FQNEAQ (reference sequence). V was pared by 5 bases and J by 5 bases, with 6 bases of the junction left unmatched. The CDR3 runs 13 residues. The source of this sequence is a girl aged 10 to 17 with moderate ulcerative colitis. The sequenced sample was blood. V and J are TRBV7-9 and TRBJ2-7; TRBD2 agrees at 7 bases. DNA for the CDR3: TGTGCCAGCAGCGTCACACTAGCGAACGAGCAGTACTTC. Protein sequence: CASSVTLANEQYF.